The next 27 T cell receptor beta chains were all read from a single sample in a study of PD-1 blockade in classical Hodgkin lymphoma. Produced via immunoSEQ multiplex PCR; TCRdb's table is partial and in-frame only. In the table there are about 44,000 clones, less than 75% of which are singletons. Indicated time point: cycle 4 day 1 (C4D1), after about 6 weeks of nivolumab. The patients all showed relapse after autologous stem cell transplantation, while their brentuximab vedotin exposure varied. The specimen comprised peripheral blood mononuclear cells (PBMCs), sampled before the fourth cycle of nivolumab. Receptors originate from a human donor with classical Hodgkin lymphoma.

V is TRBV7-9 and J is TRBJ1-5; no reliable D call. The V end lost 4 bases, the J end lost 0 bases, and 13 bases lay between the germline ends. The CDR3 covers 16 residues. Germline-derived CDR1 and CDR2 are SEHNR and FQNEAQ (reference sequence). CDR3 loop: CASSSTETHSNQPQHF. CDR3 in DNA: TGTGCCAGCAGCTCGACGGAAACACATAGCAATCAGCCCCAGCATTTT.

This chain links TRBV18 with TRBJ2-1, with D possibly TRBD1 on 5 matching bases. V lost 3 bases to trimming and J lost 1 base, with 10 bases between them. The germline V gene has CDR1 KGHSH and CDR2 LQKENI. The CDR3 length is 15 residues. The CDR3 protein is CASSPDSPSYNEQFF. The CDR3 bases are TGTGCCAGCTCACCCGACAGCCCTTCCTACAATGAGCAGTTCTTC.

The gene calls are TRBV5-1 and TRBJ2-7; 12 bases map to TRBD2. The CDR3 consists of 13 residues. V lost 2 bases to trimming and J lost 6 bases; unmatched junction nucleotides: 0. Germline V CDR1 and CDR2: SGHRS, YFSETQ. The CDR3 DNA follows: TGCGCCAGCAGCTTACTAGCGGGAGGCGAGCAGTACTTC. It encodes CASSLLAGGEQYF. Variable domain in full (rest from reference TRBV5-1 and TRBJ2-7): KAGVTQTPRYLIKTRGQQVTLSCSPISGHRSVSWYQQTPGQGLQFLFEYFSETQRNKGNFPGRFSGRQFSNSRSEMNVSTLELGDSALYLCASSLLAGGEQYFGPGTRLTVT.

The chain uses TRBV6-5 and TRBJ2-5; 7 bases are shared with TRBD2. V was clipped by 7 bases and J by 2 bases; unmatched bases: 10. The CDR3 is 15 amino acids. Germline V gives CDR1 MNHEY, CDR2 SVGAGI. The CDR3 nucleotides are TGTGCCAGCACCTACGGAGCGGGGCCTCAAGAGACCCAGTACTTC. Encoded protein: CASTYGAGPQETQYF.

This rearrangement joins TRBV4-2 to TRBJ2-3; tentative D call: TRBD1 (6 bases). The V gene lost 4 bases and the J gene lost 0 bases, with 11 bases spanning the gap. This CDR3 has 15 residues. Germline V CDR1 and CDR2: LGHNA, YNFKEQ. The CDR3: CASSPGQPSTDTQYF. DNA of the CDR3: TGTGCCAGCAGCCCCGGACAGCCTAGCACAGATACGCAGTATTTT.

The rearrangement joins TRBV7-3 to TRBJ2-7; a possible D gene is TRBD2 (5 bases). Trimming left V 6 bases short and J 2 bases short, with 17 bases between. Germline V gene lookup returns CDR1 SGHTA and CDR2 FQGTGA. The CDR3 covers 15 residues. The CDR3 bases are TGTGCCAGCAGACCTGGGAGCGCCCGGGCCTACGAGCAGTACTTC. It translates to CASRPGSARAYEQYF.

This clone was counted at least ten times. V is TRBV28 and J is TRBJ1-5, with D possibly matching TRBD1 (5 bases). Trimming left V 7 bases short and J 2 bases short, with 18 bases between. The CDR3 has 16 amino acids. Germline V CDR1 and CDR2: MDHEN, SYDVKM. The chain's CDR3 is CASNLGGVGGNQPQHF. Here the CDR3 DNA reads TGTGCCAGCAATCTGGGGGGGGTTGGAGGCAATCAGCCCCAGCATTTT.

This clone was seen a few times. The rearrangement joins TRBV28 to TRBJ1-4, with TRBD1 matching 9 bases. Germline V CDR1 and CDR2: MDHEN, SYDVKM. The CDR3 length is 14 residues. V was clipped by 8 bases and J by 6 bases; unmatched bases: 7. CDR3 nucleotides: TGTGCCAGCGGTCACAGGGGGCTTGATGAAAAACTGTTTTTT. Encoded protein: CASGHRGLDEKLFF.

The chain combines TRBV19 with TRBJ1-4; TRBD1 might be the D (5 bases). Trimming removed 5 bases from V and 2 bases from J, with 15 bases in between. Germline V gene sequence: CDR1 LNHDA, CDR2 SQIVND (reference sequence). This CDR3 contains 16 residues. The CDR3 nucleotides read TGTGCCAGTAGTTTGGGACCAAGACAGACTAATGAAAAACTGTTTTTT. Its translation is CASSLGPRQTNEKLFF. Filled out from reference TRBV19 and TRBJ1-4, the complete variable domain reads DGGITQSPKYLFRKEGQNVTLSCEQNLNHDAMYWYRQDPGQGLRLIYYSQIVNDFQKGDIAEGYSVSREKKESFPLTVTSAQKNPTAFYLCASSLGPRQTNEKLFFGSGTQLSVL.

This clone has ten or more counts. V gene TRBV5-3 combines with J gene TRBJ2-5; D may match TRBD1 or TRBD2 (6 bases each). TRBV5-3 is an ORF, with its function uncertain. Trimming pared 8 bases from V and 1 base from J, leaving 15 bases between. The CDR3 covers 14 residues. CDR3 DNA sequence: TGTGCCAGCAAGGCGAGGGGGGCCCAAGAGACCCAGTACTTC. This codes for CASKARGAQETQYF.

V and J are TRBV4-1 and TRBJ2-3; 7 nucleotides align to TRBD1. CDR1 MGHRA and CDR2 YSYEKL come from the germline V gene. The V and J ends lost 0 bases and 9 bases, in that order; junction bases with no gene match: 3. The CDR3 consists of 13 residues. The CDR3 region is CASSQEQGDTQYF. CDR3 DNA: TGCGCCAGCAGCCAAGAGCAGGGGGACACGCAGTATTTT.

The rearrangement uses TRBV5-6 and TRBJ2-5, with TRBD2 as a possible D gene (6 bases). The length of the CDR3 is 14 residues. From germline, CDR1 is SGHDT and CDR2 YYEEEE. The V gene lost 1 base and the J gene lost 2 bases, with 9 bases spanning the gap. CDR3 sequence reads: CASSLIGTQETQYF. The CDR3 DNA reads TGTGCCAGCAGCTTGATAGGGACTCAAGAGACCCAGTACTTC.

The chain joins TRBV6-6 to TRBJ1-3; D gene ambiguous. This CDR3 has 12 residues. Germline CDR1 MNHNY, CDR2 SVGAGI (reference sequence). V was clipped by 2 bases and J by 5 bases, with 4 bases between them. This CDR3 reads CASSYQRNTIYF. The CDR3 nucleotides read TGTGCCAGCAGTTACCAGAGAAACACCATATATTTT.

This chain links TRBV7-2 with TRBJ2-1, with a weak D call TRBD2 (6 bases). Trimming shortened V by 5 bases and J by 6 bases, and 14 bases separated the two germline ends. Germline V lookup: CDR1 SGHTA, CDR2 FQGNSA. The length of the CDR3 is 14 residues. CDR3 coding DNA: TGTGCCAGCAGCGCAAGTGCTAGCGTCAATGAGCAGTTCTTC. This codes for CASSASASVNEQFF.

With regard to this clone: An end of the junction differs from the germline gene, which may be a read error. This CDR3 is also generated by other DNA sequences in the sample. The rearrangement joins TRBV29-1 to TRBJ1-1; no definite D call. The CDR3 runs to 14 residues. Germline V gene sequence: CDR1 SQVTM, CDR2 ANQGSEA. CDR3: CSVEGKFMNTEAFF. In DNA, the CDR3 is TGTAGCGTTGAAGGCAAGTTTATGAACACTGAAGCTTTCTTT.

J is TRBJ2-1 and V is TRBV5-1, with D tentatively TRBD1 (5 bases). With 2 bases removed from V and 4 bases from J, the gap between germline ends came to 7 bases. This CDR3 contains 13 residues. Germline values: CDR1 SGHRS, CDR2 YFSETQ. The CDR3 region has the DNA TGCGCCAGCAGCTTCTCAGGGTACAATGAGCAGTTCTTC. This codes for CASSFSGYNEQFF. The full variable domain, with the rest looked up from reference TRBV5-1 and TRBJ2-1, is KAGVTQTPRYLIKTRGQQVTLSCSPISGHRSVSWYQQTPGQGLQFLFEYFSETQRNKGNFPGRFSGRQFSNSRSEMNVSTLELGDSALYLCASSFSGYNEQFFGPGTRLTVL.

The chain employs TRBV19 and TRBJ1-2, with a tentative D call TRBD1 (6 bases). The CDR3 consists of 14 residues. V was pared by 6 bases and J by 4 bases, with 15 bases between. CDR1 is LNHDA, CDR2 SQIVND, per germline (reference sequence). The CDR3, as DNA: TGTGCCAGTAGGACCACAGGGACCTTCTATGGCTACACCTTC. It yields the protein CASRTTGTFYGYTF. Complete variable domain (other parts from reference TRBV19 and TRBJ1-2): DGGITQSPKYLFRKEGQNVTLSCEQNLNHDAMYWYRQDPGQGLRLIYYSQIVNDFQKGDIAEGYSVSREKKESFPLTVTSAQKNPTAFYLCASRTTGTFYGYTFGSGTRLTVV.

This clone was seen more than once but under ten times. The genes are TRBV4-2 and TRBJ2-3; D gene unclear. The CDR3 totals 15 residues. Looked up from germline, CDR1 is LGHNA and CDR2 is YNFKEQ. Trimming cost V 1 base and J 6 bases, with 14 bases left between them. CDR3 region: CASSQGTMDLDTQYF. CDR3 in DNA: TGTGCCAGCAGCCAAGGGACGATGGATTTGGATACGCAGTATTTT.

The rearrangement joins TRBV30 to TRBJ1-2; D is uncertain. V was cut by 3 bases and J by 7 bases, with 12 bases left in between. This CDR3 spans 12 amino acids. Germline CDR1 reads GTSNPN; CDR2 reads SVGIG (reference sequence). Here the CDR3 reads CAWRGVGGGYTF. DNA for the CDR3: TGTGCCTGGAGGGGAGTGGGTGGTGGCTACACCTTC. The full variable domain, its missing parts supplied by reference TRBV30 and TRBJ1-2, is SQTIHQWPATLVQPVGSPLSLECTVEGTSNPNLYWYRQAAGRGLQLLFYSVGIGQISSEVPQNLSASRPQDRQFILSSKKLLLSDSGFYLCAWRGVGGGYTFGSGTRLTVV.

This rearrangement joins TRBV28 to TRBJ2-7; D possibly corresponds to TRBD2 (6 bases). Germline CDR1 and CDR2: MDHEN and SYDVKM. The ends were cut back, 3 bases at V and 0 bases at J, with 18 bases in the middle. This CDR3 spans 17 amino acids. The DNA of the CDR3 is TGTGCCAGCAGTTTCCCCTATGGGGACTCAAGCTCCTACGAGCAGTACTTC. As protein: CASSFPYGDSSSYEQYF.

The V call is TRBV14, the J call TRBJ2-7; D remains unclear. The V and J ends lost 1 base and 2 bases respectively, with 12 bases between them. Germline CDR1 is SGHDN and CDR2 is FVKESK. The CDR3 consists of 15 residues. The CDR3 protein is CASSQVGRRTYEQYF. The CDR3, as DNA: TGTGCCAGCAGCCAAGTCGGTAGACGAACCTACGAGCAGTACTTC.

This rearrangement joins TRBV30 to TRBJ2-5; weak D call: TRBD2 (6 bases). This CDR3 has 13 residues. Germline CDR1 and CDR2: GTSNPN and SVGIG (reference sequence). The CDR3 spells CGGIGSSRETQYF. The DNA for the CDR3 is TGTGGCGGGATCGGGAGTTCGAGGGAGACCCAGTACTTC.

The rearrangement uses TRBV5-6 and TRBJ2-7; D is ambiguous. This CDR3 is built from 14 residues. V lost 2 bases, J lost 0 bases, and 9 bases lay in between. CDR1 and CDR2 (germline): SGHDT, YYEEEE. In DNA, the CDR3 is TGTGCCAGCAGCTTAGACGGACCCTCCTACGAGCAGTACTTC. It yields the protein CASSLDGPSYEQYF.

This CDR3 is CASSFAGTGRETQYF. Here the CDR3 DNA reads TGTGCCAGCAGCTTTGCCGGGACAGGGAGAGAGACCCAGTACTTC. The chain carries TRBV13 and TRBJ2-5, with TRBD1 matching over 9 bases. The CDR3 spans 15 residues. V shed 3 bases, J shed 4 bases, and the junction held 6 bases outside the gene matches. Germline V gene lookup returns CDR1 PRHDT and CDR2 FYEKMQ (reference sequence).

The chain recombines TRBV19 with TRBJ1-4, with TRBD1 as a possible D gene (6 bases). The germline V gene has CDR1 LNHDA and CDR2 SQIVND (reference sequence). CDR3 length equals 17 residues. Between the trimmed V and J ends, which lost 6 bases and 3 bases, there was a span of 20 bases. The CDR3 is CASSWDLTGLSNEKLFF. CDR3 coding DNA: TGTGCCAGTAGCTGGGACCTCACAGGGTTGTCTAATGAAAAACTGTTTTTT.

The gene calls are TRBV7-2 and TRBJ2-1; D is ambiguous. Trimming shortened V by 1 base and J by 0 bases, and 10 bases separated the two germline ends. This CDR3 has 16 residues. The germline gives CDR1 SGHTA, CDR2 FQGNSA. The CDR3: CASSLGALISYNEQFF. As DNA, the CDR3 is TGTGCCAGCAGCTTAGGGGCCCTTATCTCCTACAATGAGCAGTTCTTC.

The rearrangement joins TRBV6-6 to TRBJ2-1; 8 bases align to TRBD2. Germline V lookup: CDR1 MNHNY, CDR2 SVGAGI (reference sequence). V lost 6 bases and J lost 2; bases outside the gene matches: 6. This CDR3 comprises 15 residues. The CDR3 DNA reads as TGTGCCAGCAGGCCGGAGGGACTAGCCTACAATGAGCAGTTCTTC. Translation gives CASRPEGLAYNEQFF.